This T cell receptor (beta chain) was obtained from a study of identical twins. Broader study findings: Insertions ran lower in abundant cord blood beta clonotypes, though not in memory repertoires. Where beta out-of-frame sequences were concerned, excess twin sharing was weaker.

This clonotype has just a few counts. Its antigen remains unknown. Germline-derived CDR1 and CDR2 are SGHRS and YFSETQ. This CDR3 is 13 amino acids long. Trimming removed 10 bases at V and 6 bases at J, with 18 bases between. Healthy Caucasians supplied all donations. In TCRdb, the 5' RACE reads were re-called with MiXCR into one record per CDR3 protein. Altogether nearly 900,000 distinct CDR3 sequences are present, around 12% being singletons, with the ten largest covering roughly 1.5%. The same data also contributed to another study, on yellow fever vaccine responses in identical twins. From that study: Vaccine T cell responses of twins reportedly seemed partly convergent and partly personalized.

Source material: PBMCs. This chain links TRBV5-1 with TRBJ2-3, with D perhaps given as TRBD1 or TRBD2 (5 bases each). This receptor was identified in a woman aged 18 to 35 in good health. For the CDR3, the DNA is TGCGCCTCTCAACCCCAGGGACCCGATACGCAGTATTTT. This codes for CASQPQGPDTQYF.